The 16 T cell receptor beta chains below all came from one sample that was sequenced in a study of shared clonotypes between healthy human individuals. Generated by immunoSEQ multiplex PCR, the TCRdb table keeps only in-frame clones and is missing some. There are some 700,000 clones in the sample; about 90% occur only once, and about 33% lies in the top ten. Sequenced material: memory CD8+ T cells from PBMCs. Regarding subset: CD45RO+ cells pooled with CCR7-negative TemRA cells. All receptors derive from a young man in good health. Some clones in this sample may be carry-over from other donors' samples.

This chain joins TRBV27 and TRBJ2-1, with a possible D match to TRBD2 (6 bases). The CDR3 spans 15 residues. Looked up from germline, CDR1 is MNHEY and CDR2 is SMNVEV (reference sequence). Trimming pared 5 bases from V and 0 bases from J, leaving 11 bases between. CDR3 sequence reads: CASSPGLTSYNEQFF. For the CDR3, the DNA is TGTGCCAGCAGTCCAGGACTAACCTCCTACAATGAGCAGTTCTTC.

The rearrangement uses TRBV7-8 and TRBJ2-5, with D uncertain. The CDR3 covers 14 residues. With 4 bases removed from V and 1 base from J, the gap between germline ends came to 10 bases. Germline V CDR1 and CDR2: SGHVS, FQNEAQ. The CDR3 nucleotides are TGTGCCAGCAGCTCCCCGGTTTCCCAAGAGACCCAGTACTTC. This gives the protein CASSSPVSQETQYF.

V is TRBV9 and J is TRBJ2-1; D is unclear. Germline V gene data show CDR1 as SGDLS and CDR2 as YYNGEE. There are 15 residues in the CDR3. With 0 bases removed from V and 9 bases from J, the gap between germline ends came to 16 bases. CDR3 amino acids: CASSVDSRASGEQFF. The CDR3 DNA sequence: TGTGCCAGCAGCGTAGACAGTCGAGCCAGTGGTGAGCAGTTCTTC.

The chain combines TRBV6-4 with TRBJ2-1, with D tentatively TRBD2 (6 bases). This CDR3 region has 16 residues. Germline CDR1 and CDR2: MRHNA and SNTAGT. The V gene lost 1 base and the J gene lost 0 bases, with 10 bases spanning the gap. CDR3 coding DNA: TGTGCCAGCAGTGACTGGGCTAGCGACTCCTACAATGAGCAGTTCTTC. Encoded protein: CASSDWASDSYNEQFF.

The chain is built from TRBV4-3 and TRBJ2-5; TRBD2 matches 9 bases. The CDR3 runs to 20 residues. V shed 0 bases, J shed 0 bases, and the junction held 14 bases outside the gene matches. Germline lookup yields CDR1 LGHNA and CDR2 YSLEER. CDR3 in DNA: TGCGCCAGCAGCCAAGATTGGGCCCCCGCGGGAGGGCCTTACCAAGAGACCCAGTACTTC. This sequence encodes CASSQDWAPAGGPYQETQYF.

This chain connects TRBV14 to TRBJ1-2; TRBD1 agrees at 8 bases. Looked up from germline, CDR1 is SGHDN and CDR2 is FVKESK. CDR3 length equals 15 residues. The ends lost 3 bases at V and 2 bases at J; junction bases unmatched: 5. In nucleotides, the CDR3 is TGTGCCAGCAGCCACCCCAGGACAGGGAACTATGGCTACACCTTC. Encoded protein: CASSHPRTGNYGYTF.

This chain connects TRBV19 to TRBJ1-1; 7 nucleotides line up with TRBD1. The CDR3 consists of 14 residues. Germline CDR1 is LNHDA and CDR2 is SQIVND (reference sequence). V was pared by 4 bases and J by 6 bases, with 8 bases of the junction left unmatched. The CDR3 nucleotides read TGTGCCAGTAGTACCCGACAGGGAAAGGCTGAAGCTTTCTTT. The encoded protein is CASSTRQGKAEAFF.

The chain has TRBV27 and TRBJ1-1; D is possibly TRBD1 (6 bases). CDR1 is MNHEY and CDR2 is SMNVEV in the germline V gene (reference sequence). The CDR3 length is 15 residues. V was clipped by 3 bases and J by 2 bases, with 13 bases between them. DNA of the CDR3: TGTGCCAGCAGTTTCCGGGGGGCGCTAAACACTGAAGCTTTCTTT. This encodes CASSFRGALNTEAFF.

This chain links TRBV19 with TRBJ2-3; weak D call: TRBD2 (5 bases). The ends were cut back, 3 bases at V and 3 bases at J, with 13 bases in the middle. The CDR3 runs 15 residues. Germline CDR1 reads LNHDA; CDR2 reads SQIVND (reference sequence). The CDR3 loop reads CASSIRTAPTDTQYF. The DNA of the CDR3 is TGTGCCAGTAGTATTCGGACTGCCCCGACAGATACGCAGTATTTT.

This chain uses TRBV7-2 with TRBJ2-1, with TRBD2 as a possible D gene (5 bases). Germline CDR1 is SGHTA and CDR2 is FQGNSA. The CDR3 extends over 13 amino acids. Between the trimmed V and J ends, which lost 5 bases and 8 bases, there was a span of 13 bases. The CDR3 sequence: CASSIGLADEQFF. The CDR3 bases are TGTGCCAGCAGCATCGGACTGGCCGATGAGCAGTTCTTC. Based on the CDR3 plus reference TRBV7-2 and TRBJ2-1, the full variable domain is GAGVSQSPSNKVTEKGKDVELRCDPISGHTALYWYRQSLGQGLEFLIYFQGNSAPDKSGLPSDRFSAERTGGSVSTLTIQRTQQEDSAVYLCASSIGLADEQFFGPGTRLTVL.

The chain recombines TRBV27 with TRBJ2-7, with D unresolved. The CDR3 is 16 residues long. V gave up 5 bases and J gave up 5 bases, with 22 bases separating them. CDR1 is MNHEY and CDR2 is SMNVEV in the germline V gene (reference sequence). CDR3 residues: CASSPTLGLGPHEQYF. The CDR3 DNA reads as TGTGCCAGCAGTCCCACCCTCGGCCTGGGCCCCCACGAGCAGTACTTC.

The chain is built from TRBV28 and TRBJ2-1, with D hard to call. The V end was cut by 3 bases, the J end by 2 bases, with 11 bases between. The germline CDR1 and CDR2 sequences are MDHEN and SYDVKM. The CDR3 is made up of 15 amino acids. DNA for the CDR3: TGTGCCAGCAGTTTTAAGGGCGCCGCCTACAATGAGCAGTTCTTC. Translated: CASSFKGAAYNEQFF.

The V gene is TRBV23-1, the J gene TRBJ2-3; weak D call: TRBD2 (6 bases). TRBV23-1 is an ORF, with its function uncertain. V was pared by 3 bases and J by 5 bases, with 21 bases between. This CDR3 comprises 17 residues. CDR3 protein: CASSHRGAGGVLDTQYF. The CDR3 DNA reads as TGCGCCAGCAGTCACCGCGGGGCAGGAGGAGTTTTAGATACGCAGTATTTT.

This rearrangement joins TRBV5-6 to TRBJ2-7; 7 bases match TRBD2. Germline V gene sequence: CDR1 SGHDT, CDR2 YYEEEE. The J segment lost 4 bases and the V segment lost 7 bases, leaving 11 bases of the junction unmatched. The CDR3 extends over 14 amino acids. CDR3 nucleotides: TGTGCCAGCGCCCGGGGGGTGGGAGTGTACGAGCAGTACTTC. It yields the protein CASARGVGVYEQYF.

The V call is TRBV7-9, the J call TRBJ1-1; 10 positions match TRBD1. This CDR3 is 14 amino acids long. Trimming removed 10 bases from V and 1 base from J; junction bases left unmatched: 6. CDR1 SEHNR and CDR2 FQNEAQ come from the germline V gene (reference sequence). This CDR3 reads CAIQTGGGNTEAFF. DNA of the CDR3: TGTGCCATACAGACAGGGGGCGGGAACACTGAAGCTTTCTTT.

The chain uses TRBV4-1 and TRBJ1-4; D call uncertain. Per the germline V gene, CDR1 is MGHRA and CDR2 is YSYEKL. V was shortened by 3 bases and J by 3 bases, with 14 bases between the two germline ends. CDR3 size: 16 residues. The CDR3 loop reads CASSHKERVSNEKLFF. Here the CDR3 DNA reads TGCGCCAGCAGCCATAAGGAGCGGGTGTCTAATGAAAAACTGTTTTTT.